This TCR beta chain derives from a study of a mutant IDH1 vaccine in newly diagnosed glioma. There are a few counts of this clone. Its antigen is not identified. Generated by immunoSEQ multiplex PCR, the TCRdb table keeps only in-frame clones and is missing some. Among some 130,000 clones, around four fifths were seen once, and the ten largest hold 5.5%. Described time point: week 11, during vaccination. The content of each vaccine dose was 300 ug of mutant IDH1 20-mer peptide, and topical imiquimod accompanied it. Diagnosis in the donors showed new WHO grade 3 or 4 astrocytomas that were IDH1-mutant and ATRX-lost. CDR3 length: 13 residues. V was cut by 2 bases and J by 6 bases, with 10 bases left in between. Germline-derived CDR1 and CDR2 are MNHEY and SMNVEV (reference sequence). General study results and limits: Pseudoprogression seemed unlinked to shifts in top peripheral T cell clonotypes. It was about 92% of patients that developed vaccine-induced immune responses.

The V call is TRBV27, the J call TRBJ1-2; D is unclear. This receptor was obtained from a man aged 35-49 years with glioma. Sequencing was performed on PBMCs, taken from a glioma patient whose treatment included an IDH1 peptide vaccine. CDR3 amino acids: CASSLTRRDGYTF. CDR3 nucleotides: TGTGCCAGCAGTTTAACTAGAAGGGATGGCTACACCTTC.